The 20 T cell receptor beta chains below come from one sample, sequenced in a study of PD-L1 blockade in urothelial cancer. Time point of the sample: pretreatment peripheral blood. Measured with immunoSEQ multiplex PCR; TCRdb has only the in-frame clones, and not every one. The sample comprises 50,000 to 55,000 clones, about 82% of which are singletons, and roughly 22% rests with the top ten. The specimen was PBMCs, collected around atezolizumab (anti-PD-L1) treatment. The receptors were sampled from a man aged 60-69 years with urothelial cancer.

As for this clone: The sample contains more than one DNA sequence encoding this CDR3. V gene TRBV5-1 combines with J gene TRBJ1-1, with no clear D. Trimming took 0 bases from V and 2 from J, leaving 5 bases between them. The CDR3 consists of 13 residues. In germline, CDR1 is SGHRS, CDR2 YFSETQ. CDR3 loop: CASSLGANTEAFF. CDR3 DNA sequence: TGCGCCAGCAGCTTGGGCGCTAACACTGAAGCTTTCTTT.

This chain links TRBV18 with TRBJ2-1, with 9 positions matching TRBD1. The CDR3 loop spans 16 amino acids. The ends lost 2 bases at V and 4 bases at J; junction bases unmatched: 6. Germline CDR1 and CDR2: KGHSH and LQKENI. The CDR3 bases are TGTGCCAGCTCACCAGGCGCACAGGGGGCTTACAATGAGCAGTTCTTC. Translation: CASSPGAQGAYNEQFF.

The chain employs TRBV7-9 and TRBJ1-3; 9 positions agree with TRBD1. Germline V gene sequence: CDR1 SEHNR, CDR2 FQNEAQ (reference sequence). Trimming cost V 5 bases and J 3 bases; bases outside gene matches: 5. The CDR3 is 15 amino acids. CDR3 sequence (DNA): TGTGCCAGCAGCCCGAGGGACAGGGTTGGAAACACCATATATTTT. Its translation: CASSPRDRVGNTIYF.

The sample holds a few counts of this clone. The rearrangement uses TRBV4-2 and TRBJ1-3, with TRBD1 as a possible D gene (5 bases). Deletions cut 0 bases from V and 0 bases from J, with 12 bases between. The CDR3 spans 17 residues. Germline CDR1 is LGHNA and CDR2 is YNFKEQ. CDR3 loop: CASSQDQGAGSGNTIYF. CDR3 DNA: TGTGCCAGCAGCCAAGATCAAGGGGCAGGCTCTGGAAACACCATATATTTT.

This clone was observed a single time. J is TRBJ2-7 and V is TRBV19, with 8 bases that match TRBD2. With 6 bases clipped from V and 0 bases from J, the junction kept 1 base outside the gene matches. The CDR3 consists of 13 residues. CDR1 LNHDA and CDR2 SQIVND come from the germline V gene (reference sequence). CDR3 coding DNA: TGTGCCAGTAGGACTAGCGACTCCTACGAGCAGTACTTC. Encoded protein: CASRTSDSYEQYF.

CDR3 region: CASWRGLNYEQYF. CDR3 bases: TGTGCCAGCTGGCGGGGGCTGAACTACGAGCAGTACTTC. The chain combines TRBV6-5 with TRBJ2-7, with D perhaps TRBD2 (7 bases). Per the germline V gene, CDR1 is MNHEY and CDR2 is SVGAGI. V lost 8 bases to trimming and J lost 3 bases, with 14 bases between them. The CDR3 has 13 amino acids.

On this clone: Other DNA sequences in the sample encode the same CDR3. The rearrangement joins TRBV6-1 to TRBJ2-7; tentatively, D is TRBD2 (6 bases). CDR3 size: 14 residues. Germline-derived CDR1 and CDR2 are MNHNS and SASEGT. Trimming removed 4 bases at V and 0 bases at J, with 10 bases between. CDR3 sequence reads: CASSGQGGSYEQYF. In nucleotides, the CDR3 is TGTGCCAGCAGTGGTCAGGGAGGCTCCTACGAGCAGTACTTC.

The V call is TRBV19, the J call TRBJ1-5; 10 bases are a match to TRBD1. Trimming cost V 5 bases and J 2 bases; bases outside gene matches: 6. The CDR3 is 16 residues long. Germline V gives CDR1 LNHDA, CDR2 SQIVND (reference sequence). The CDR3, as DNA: TGTGCCAGTAGTCCAGACAGGGGGCGAGGCAATCAGCCCCAGCATTTT. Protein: CASSPDRGRGNQPQHF. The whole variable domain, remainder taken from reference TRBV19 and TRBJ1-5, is DGGITQSPKYLFRKEGQNVTLSCEQNLNHDAMYWYRQDPGQGLRLIYYSQIVNDFQKGDIAEGYSVSREKKESFPLTVTSAQKNPTAFYLCASSPDRGRGNQPQHFGDGTRLSIL.

The CDR3 sequence is CASGLENGSGTGGSYGYTF. Here the CDR3 DNA reads TGTGCTAGTGGTTTGGAAAATGGGTCCGGGACAGGGGGAAGTTATGGCTACACCTTC. This chain joins TRBV12-5 and TRBJ1-2, with 11 bases identical to TRBD1. Trimming cost V 1 base and J 5 bases; bases outside gene matches: 15. Germline CDR1 and CDR2: LGHNT and FRNRAP. This CDR3 spans 19 amino acids.

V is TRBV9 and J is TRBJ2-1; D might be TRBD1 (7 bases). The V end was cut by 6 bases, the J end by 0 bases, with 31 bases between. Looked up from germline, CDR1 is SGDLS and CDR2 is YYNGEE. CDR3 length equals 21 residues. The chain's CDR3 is CASIQGGWGGKSNSSYNEQFF. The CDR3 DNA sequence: TGTGCCAGCATCCAGGGGGGATGGGGCGGAAAATCGAATAGCTCCTACAATGAGCAGTTCTTC.

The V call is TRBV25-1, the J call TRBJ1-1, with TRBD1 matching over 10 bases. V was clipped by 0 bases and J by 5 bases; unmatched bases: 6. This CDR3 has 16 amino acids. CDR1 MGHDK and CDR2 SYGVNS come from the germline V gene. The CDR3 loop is CASSEYRTGGRTEAFF. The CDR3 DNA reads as TGTGCCAGCAGTGAATATCGGACAGGGGGAAGGACTGAAGCTTTCTTT.

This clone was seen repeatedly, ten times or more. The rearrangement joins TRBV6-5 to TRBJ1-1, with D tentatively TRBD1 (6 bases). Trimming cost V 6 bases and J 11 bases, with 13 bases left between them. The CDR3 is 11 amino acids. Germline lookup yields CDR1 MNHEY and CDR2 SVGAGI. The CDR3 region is CASRAGQRAFF. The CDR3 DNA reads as TGTGCCAGCAGAGCGGGACAAAGGGCTTTCTTT.

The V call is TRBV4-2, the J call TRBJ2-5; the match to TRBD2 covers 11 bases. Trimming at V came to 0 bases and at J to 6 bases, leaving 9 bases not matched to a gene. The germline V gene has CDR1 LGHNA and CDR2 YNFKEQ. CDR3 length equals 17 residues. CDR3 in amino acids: CASSQDASGGSYQTQYF. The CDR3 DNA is TGTGCCAGCAGCCAAGACGCTAGCGGGGGGTCCTACCAGACCCAGTACTTC.

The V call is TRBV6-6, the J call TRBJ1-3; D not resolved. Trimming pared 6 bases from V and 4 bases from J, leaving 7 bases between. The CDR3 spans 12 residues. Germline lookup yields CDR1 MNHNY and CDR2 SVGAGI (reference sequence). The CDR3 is CASRREGNTIYF. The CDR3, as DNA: TGTGCCAGCAGGCGAGAGGGAAACACCATATATTTT.

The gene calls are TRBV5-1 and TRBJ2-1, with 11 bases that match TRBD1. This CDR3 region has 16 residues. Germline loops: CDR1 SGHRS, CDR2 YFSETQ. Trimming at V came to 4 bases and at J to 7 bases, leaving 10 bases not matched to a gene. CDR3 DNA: TGCGCCAGCAGCACCCGGACAGGGGGCGCGGAGAATGAGCAGTTCTTC. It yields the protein CASSTRTGGAENEQFF.

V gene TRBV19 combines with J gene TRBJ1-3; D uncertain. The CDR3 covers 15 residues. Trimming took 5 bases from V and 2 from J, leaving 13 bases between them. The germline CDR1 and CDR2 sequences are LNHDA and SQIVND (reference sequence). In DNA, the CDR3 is TGTGCCAGTAGTGTCAGACCCGGGACTGGAAACACCATATATTTT. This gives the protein CASSVRPGTGNTIYF. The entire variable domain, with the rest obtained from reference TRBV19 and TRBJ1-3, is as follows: DGGITQSPKYLFRKEGQNVTLSCEQNLNHDAMYWYRQDPGQGLRLIYYSQIVNDFQKGDIAEGYSVSREKKESFPLTVTSAQKNPTAFYLCASSVRPGTGNTIYFGEGSWLTVV.

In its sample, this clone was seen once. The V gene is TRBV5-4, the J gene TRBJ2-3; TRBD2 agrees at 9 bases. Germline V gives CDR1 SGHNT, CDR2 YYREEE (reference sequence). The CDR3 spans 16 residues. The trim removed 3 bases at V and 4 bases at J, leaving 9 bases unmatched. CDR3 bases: TGTGCCAGCAGCTCCTTCGCGGGAGGGGGCGCAGATACGCAGTATTTT. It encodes CASSSFAGGGADTQYF.

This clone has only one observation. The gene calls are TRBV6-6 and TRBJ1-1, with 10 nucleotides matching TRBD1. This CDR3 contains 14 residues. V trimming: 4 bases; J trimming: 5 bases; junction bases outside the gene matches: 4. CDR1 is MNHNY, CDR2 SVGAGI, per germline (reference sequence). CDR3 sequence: CASSSTGGETEAFF. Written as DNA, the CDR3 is TGTGCCAGCAGTTCGACAGGGGGCGAAACTGAAGCTTTCTTT.

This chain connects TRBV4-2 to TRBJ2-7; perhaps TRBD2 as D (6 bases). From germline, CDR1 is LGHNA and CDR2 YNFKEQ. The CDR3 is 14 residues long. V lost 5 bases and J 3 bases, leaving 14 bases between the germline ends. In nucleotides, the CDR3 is TGTGCCAGCAGCTTGGCGGGGCTGATCTACGAGCAGTACTTC. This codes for CASSLAGLIYEQYF.

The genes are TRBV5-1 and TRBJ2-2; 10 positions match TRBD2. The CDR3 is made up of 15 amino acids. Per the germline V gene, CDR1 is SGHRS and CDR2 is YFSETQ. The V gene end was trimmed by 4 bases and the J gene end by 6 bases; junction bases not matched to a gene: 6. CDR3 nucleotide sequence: TGCGCCAGCAGCCCCAGCGGGAGGGCCTCCGGGGAGCTGTTTTTT. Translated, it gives CASSPSGRASGELFF.